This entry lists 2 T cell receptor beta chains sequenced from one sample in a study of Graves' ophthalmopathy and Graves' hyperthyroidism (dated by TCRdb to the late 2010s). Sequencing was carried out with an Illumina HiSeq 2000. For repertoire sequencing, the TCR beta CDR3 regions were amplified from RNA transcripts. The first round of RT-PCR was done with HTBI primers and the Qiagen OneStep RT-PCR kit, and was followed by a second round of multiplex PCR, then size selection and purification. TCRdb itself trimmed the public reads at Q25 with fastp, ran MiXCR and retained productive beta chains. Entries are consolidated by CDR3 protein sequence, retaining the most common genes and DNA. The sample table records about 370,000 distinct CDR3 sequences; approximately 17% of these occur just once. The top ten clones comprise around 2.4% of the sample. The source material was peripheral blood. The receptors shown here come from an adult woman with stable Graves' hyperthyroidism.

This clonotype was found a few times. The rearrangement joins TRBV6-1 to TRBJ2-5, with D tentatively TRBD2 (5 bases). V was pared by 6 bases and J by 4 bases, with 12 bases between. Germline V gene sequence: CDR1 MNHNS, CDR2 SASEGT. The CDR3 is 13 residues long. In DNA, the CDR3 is TGTGCCAGCAGCCGGGAATTCGGAGAGACCCAGTACTTC. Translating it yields CASSREFGETQYF.

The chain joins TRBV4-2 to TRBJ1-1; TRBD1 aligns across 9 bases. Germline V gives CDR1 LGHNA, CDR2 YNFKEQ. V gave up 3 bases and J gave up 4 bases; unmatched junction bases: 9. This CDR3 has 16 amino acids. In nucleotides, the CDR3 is TGTGCCAGCAGCCATACTCCGGGGACAGGGTTCACTGAAGCTTTCTTT. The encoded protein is CASSHTPGTGFTEAFF.